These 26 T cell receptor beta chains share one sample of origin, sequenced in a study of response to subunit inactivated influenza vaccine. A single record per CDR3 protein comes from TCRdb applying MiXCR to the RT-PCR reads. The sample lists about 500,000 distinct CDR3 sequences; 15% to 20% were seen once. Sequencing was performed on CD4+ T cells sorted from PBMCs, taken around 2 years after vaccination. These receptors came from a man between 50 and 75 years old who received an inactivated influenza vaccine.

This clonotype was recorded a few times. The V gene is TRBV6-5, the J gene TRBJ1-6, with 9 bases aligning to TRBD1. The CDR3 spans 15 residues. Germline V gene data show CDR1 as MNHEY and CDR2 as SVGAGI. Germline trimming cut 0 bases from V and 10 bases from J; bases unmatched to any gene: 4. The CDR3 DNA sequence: TGTGCCAGCAGTTACTCCGGGACAGGGAACTCACCCCTCCACTTT. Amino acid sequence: CASSYSGTGNSPLHF.

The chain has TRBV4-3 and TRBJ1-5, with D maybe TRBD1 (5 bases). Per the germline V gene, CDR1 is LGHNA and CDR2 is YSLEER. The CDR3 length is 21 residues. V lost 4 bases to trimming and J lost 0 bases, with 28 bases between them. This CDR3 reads CASSRVPRDGLPQYSNQPQHF. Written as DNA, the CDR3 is TGCGCCAGCAGCCGGGTCCCCCGGGACGGACTACCCCAGTATAGCAATCAGCCCCAGCATTTT.

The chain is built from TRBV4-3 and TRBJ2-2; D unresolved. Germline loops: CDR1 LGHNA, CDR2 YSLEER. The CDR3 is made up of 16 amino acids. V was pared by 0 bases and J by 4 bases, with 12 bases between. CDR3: CASSQDMTGGTGELFF. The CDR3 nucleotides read TGCGCCAGCAGCCAAGATATGACGGGTGGCACCGGGGAGCTGTTTTTT.

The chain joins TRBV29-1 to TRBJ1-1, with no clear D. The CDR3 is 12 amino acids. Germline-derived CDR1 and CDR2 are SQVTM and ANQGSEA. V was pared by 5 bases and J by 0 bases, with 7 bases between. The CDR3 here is CSVSKVNTEAFF. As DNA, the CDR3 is TGCAGCGTTTCGAAAGTGAACACTGAAGCTTTCTTT.

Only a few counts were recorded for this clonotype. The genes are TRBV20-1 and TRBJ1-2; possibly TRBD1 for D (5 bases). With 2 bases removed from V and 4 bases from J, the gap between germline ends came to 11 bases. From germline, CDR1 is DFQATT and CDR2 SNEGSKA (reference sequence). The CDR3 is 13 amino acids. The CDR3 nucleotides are TGCAGTGCTAGATTAGGGGAAAGCTATGGCTACACCTTC. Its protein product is CSARLGESYGYTF.

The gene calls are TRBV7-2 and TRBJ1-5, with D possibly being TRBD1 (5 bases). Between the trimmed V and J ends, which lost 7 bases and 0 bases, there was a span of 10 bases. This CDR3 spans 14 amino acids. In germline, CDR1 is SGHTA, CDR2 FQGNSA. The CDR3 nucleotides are TGTGCCAGCAACTCTGACAGTAGCAATCAGCCCCAGCATTTT. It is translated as CASNSDSSNQPQHF. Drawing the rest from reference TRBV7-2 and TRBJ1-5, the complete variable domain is GAGVSQSPSNKVTEKGKDVELRCDPISGHTALYWYRQSLGQGLEFLIYFQGNSAPDKSGLPSDRFSAERTGGSVSTLTIQRTQQEDSAVYLCASNSDSSNQPQHFGDGTRLSIL.

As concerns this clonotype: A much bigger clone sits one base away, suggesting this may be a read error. The CDR3 DNA reads TGCAGCGTTGGAGGCAGGTCCACAGATAAGCAGTATTTT. It encodes CSVGGRSTDKQYF. V usage is TRBV29-1 and J usage is TRBJ2-3; no reliable D call. Germline values: CDR1 SQVTM, CDR2 ANQGSEA. The CDR3 is made up of 13 amino acids.

The CDR3: CATIKTGANTGELFF. The CDR3 region has the DNA TGTGCCACAATCAAGACAGGGGCGAACACCGGGGAGCTGTTTTTT. V gene TRBV7-9 combines with J gene TRBJ2-2; 8 bases agree with TRBD1. This CDR3 is 15 amino acids long. From germline, CDR1 is SEHNR and CDR2 FQNEAQ (reference sequence). V gave up 10 bases and J gave up 0 bases; unmatched junction bases: 7.

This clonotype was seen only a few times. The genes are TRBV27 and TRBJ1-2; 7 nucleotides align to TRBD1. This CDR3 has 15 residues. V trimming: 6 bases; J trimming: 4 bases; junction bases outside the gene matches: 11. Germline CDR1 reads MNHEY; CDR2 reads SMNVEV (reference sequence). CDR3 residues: CASSLRAGGGYGYTF. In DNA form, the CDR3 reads TGTGCCAGCAGCCTGAGGGCAGGGGGTGGCTATGGCTACACCTTC.

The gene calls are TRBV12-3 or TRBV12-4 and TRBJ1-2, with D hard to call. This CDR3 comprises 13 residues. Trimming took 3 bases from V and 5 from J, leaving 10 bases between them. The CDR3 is CASSLGREYGYTF. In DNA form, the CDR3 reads TGTGCCAGCAGTTTGGGCAGAGAATATGGCTACACCTTC.

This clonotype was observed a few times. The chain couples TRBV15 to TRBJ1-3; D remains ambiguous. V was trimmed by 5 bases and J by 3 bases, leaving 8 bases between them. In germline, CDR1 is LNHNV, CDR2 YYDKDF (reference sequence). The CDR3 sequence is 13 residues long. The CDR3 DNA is TGTGCCACCAGCGGCGTCATTGGAAACACCATATATTTT. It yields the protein CATSGVIGNTIYF. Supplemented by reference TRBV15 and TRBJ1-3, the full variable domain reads DAMVIQNPRYQVTQFGKPVTLSCSQTLNHNVMYWYQQKSSQAPKLLFHYYDKDFNNEADTPDNFQSRRPNTSFCFLDIRSPGLGDTAMYLCATSGVIGNTIYFGEGSWLTVV.

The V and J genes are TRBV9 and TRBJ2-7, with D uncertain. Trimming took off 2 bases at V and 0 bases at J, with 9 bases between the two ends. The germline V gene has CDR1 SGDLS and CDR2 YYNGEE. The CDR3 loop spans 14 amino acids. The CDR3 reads CASSVGSSSYEQYF. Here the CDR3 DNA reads TGTGCCAGCAGCGTTGGGTCTAGCTCCTACGAGCAGTACTTC.

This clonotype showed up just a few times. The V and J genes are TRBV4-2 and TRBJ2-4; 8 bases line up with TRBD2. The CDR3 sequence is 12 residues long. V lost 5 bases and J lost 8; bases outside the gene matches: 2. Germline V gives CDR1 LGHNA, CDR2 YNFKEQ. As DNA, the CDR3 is TGTGCCAGCAGCAAAGCGGGGGACATTCAGTACTTC. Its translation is CASSKAGDIQYF.

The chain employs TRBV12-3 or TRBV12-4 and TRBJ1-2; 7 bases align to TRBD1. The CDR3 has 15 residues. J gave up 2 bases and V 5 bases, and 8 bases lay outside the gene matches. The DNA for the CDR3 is TGTGCCAGCAGTCCGGGGACAGTTCTGAACTATGGCTACACCTTC. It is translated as CASSPGTVLNYGYTF.

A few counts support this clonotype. CDR3 region: CAWQIRGASEKLFF. CDR3 bases: TGTGCCTGGCAGATCAGGGGGGCGAGTGAAAAACTGTTTTTT. This chain links TRBV30 with TRBJ1-4, with 7 positions matching TRBD1. Germline loops: CDR1 GTSNPN, CDR2 SVGIG (reference sequence). The CDR3 has 14 residues. Unmatched junction bases numbered 10, after V lost 5 bases and J lost 7 bases. Full variable domain (remainder filled in from reference TRBV30 and TRBJ1-4): SQTIHQWPATLVQPVGSPLSLECTVEGTSNPNLYWYRQAAGRGLQLLFYSVGIGQISSEVPQNLSASRPQDRQFILSSKKLLLSDSGFYLCAWQIRGASEKLFFGSGTQLSVL.

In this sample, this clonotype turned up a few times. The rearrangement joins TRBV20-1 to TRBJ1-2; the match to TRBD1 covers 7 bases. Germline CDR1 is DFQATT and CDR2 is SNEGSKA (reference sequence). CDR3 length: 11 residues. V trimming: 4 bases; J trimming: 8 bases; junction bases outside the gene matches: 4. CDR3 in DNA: TGCAGTGCTACCCAGACAGGGGGCTACACCTTC. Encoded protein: CSATQTGGYTF.

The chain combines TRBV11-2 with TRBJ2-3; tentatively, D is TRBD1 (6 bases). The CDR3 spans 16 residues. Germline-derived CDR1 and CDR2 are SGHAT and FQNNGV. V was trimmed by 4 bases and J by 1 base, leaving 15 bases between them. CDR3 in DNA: TGTGCCAGCAGCTCAACAGGGCCGGTAGGCACAGATACGCAGTATTTT. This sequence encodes CASSSTGPVGTDTQYF.

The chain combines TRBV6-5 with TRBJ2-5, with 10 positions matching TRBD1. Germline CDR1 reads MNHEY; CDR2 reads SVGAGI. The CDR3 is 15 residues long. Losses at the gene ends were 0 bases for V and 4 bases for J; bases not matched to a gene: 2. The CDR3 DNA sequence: TGTGCCAGCAGTTACTCGGGGACAGGGGTAGAGACCCAGTACTTC. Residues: CASSYSGTGVETQYF.

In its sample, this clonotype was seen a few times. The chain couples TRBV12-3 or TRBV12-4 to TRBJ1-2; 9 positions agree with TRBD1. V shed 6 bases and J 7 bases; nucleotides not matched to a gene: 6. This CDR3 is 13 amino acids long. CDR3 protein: CASRPTGGGGYTF. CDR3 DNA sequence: TGTGCCAGCAGACCCACAGGGGGCGGTGGCTACACCTTC.

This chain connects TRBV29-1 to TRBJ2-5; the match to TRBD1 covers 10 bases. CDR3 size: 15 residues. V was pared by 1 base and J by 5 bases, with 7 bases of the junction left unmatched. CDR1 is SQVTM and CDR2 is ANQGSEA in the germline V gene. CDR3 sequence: CSVEGSGQGWETQYF. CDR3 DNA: TGCAGCGTTGAAGGTTCGGGACAGGGGTGGGAGACCCAGTACTTC.

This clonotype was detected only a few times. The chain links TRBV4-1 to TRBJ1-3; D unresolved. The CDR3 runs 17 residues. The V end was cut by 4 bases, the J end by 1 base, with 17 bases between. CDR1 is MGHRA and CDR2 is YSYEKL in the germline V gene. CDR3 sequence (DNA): TGCGCCAGCAGCCCTAAGCAAGGAGGCACTTCTGGAAACACCATATATTTT. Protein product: CASSPKQGGTSGNTIYF.

CDR3 nucleotides: TGCAGTGCTAGGAATCTCCTGATAGCGAACACCGGGGAGCTGTTTTTT. It encodes CSARNLLIANTGELFF. The chain is built from TRBV20-1 and TRBJ2-2, with unresolved D. Trimming took 3 bases from V and 0 from J, leaving 14 bases between them. In germline, CDR1 is DFQATT, CDR2 SNEGSKA (reference sequence). The length of the CDR3 is 16 residues.

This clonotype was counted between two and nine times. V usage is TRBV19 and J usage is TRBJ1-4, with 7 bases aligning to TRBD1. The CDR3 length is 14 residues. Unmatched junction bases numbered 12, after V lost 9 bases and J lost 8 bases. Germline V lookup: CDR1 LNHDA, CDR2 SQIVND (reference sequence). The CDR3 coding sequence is TGTGCCAGCTCAGGGACAGCATTTGAGGAAAAACTGTTTTTT. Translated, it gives CASSGTAFEEKLFF.

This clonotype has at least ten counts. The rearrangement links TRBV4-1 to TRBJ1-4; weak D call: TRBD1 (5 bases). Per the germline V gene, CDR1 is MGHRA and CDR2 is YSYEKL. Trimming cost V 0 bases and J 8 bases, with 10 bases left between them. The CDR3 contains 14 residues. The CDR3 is CASSQDNRREKLFF. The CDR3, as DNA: TGCGCCAGCAGCCAAGATAACAGGCGGGAAAAACTGTTTTTT.

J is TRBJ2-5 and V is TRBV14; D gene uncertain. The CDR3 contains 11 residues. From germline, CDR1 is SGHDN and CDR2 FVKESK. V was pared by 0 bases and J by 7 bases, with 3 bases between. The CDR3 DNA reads TGTGCCAGCAGCCAAGATGGGACCCAGTACTTC. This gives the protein CASSQDGTQYF.

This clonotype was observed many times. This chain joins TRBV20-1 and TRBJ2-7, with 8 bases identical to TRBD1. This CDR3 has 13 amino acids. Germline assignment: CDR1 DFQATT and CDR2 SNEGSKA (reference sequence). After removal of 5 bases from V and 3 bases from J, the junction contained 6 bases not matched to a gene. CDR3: CSASRQGSYEQYF. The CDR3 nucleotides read TGCAGTGCTTCCCGACAGGGGAGCTACGAGCAGTACTTC.